The 7 T cell receptor beta chains presented below share a single source sample, sequenced in a study of OX40 agonist ivuxolimab in advanced cancers. Clones were read by immunoSEQ multiplex PCR, and TCRdb kept only the in-frame ones, dropping some. The sample lists about 59,000 clones; roughly 86% were seen once. The material was CD4+ or CD8+ T cells sorted from blood, obtained in a trial of the OX40 agonist ivuxolimab. The receptors stem from an adult with an advanced solid tumor such as melanoma, head and neck, liver or kidney cancer.

This clone has just one count. The chain couples TRBV19 to TRBJ2-3; the D is unclear. Between the trimmed V and J ends, which lost 2 bases and 1 base, there was a span of 4 bases. Germline assignment: CDR1 LNHDA and CDR2 SQIVND (reference sequence). This CDR3 comprises 13 residues. The CDR3 region is CASSIRGTDTQYF. CDR3 bases: TGTGCCAGTAGTATACGTGGCACAGATACGCAGTATTTT.

Comments on this clone: Other DNA sequences of this sample code for an identical CDR3. The chain has TRBV7-8 and TRBJ2-7, with 10 bases identical to TRBD1. Germline V gene sequence: CDR1 SGHVS, CDR2 FQNEAQ. The CDR3 length is 14 residues. V gave up 1 base and J gave up 6 bases; unmatched junction bases: 3. The CDR3 sequence is CASSLVRTGGEQYF. CDR3 bases: TGTGCCAGCAGCTTAGTACGGACAGGGGGCGAGCAGTACTTC.

The chain carries TRBV27 and TRBJ2-2; 11 positions match TRBD2. The trim removed 5 bases at V and 5 bases at J, leaving 13 bases unmatched. Germline assignment: CDR1 MNHEY and CDR2 SMNVEV (reference sequence). The CDR3 extends over 18 amino acids. The DNA of the CDR3 is TGTGCCAGCAGTACCCAAACCAGACTAGCGGGACGGACCGGGGAGCTGTTTTTT. Its protein is CASSTQTRLAGRTGELFF.

The chain uses TRBV5-5 and TRBJ1-2; tentative D call: TRBD1 (5 bases). Trimming stripped 0 bases from V and 6 bases from J, with 12 bases between. From germline, CDR1 is SGHKS and CDR2 YYEKEE (reference sequence). The CDR3 loop spans 14 amino acids. In DNA form, the CDR3 reads TGTGCCAGCAGCTTGGACCAGGGTTACGATGGCTACACCTTC. It codes for CASSLDQGYDGYTF. The variable domain in full, completed from reference TRBV5-5 and TRBJ1-2, reads DAGVTQSPTHLIKTRGQQVTLRCSPISGHKSVSWYQQVLGQGPQFIFQYYEKEERGRGNFPDRFSARQFPNYSSELNVNALLLGDSALYLCASSLDQGYDGYTFGSGTRLTVV.

The chain carries TRBV5-4 and TRBJ2-1; 13 positions match TRBD2. The germline CDR1 and CDR2 sequences are SGHNT and YYREEE (reference sequence). The CDR3 is made up of 16 amino acids. V shed 1 base, J shed 9 bases, and the junction held 7 bases outside the gene matches. CDR3 in DNA: TGTGCCAGCAGCTTGCCCACTAGCGGGGGGGCCGCTGAGCAGTTCTTC. Translation: CASSLPTSGGAAEQFF.

Remarks on this clone: A read error may account for a junction end that differs from germline. This chain joins TRBV30 and TRBJ2-2; D is possibly TRBD2 (6 bases). There are 17 residues in the CDR3. From germline, CDR1 is GTSNPN and CDR2 SVGIG (reference sequence). CDR3 bases: TGTGCCTGGAGTGTACTAGTTCGACTAGACAACACCGGGAAGCTGTTTTTT. Residues: CAWSVLVRLDNTGKLFF. Variable domain in full (rest from reference TRBV30 and TRBJ2-2): SQTIHQWPATLVQPVGSPLSLECTVEGTSNPNLYWYRQAAGRGLQLLFYSVGIGQISSEVPQNLSASRPQDRQFILSSKKLLLSDSGFYLCAWSVLVRLDNTGKLFFGEGSRLTVL.

This sequence joins TRBV6-1 and TRBJ2-3; TRBD2 matches 9 bases. Per germline, CDR1 MNHNS and CDR2 SASEGT. The CDR3 runs 16 residues. V lost 2 bases and J lost 2; bases outside the gene matches: 5. This CDR3 is CASSERLAGNTDTQYF. The CDR3 nucleotides read TGTGCCAGCAGTGAAAGGCTAGCGGGAAACACAGATACGCAGTATTTT.